Below, 16 T cell receptor beta chains from the same sample are listed, as sequenced in a study of CXCR3-negative and CXCR3-positive naive CD8 T cells. Broader study findings: Relative to CXCR3-negative naive cells, CXCR3-positive naive cells had more hydrophobic TRB CDR3s.

For these TCRs, the target antigens are not known. The TRB cDNA libraries were prepared by 5' RACE with UMI labels. TCRdb reprocessed the 5' RACE reads, with one entry per CDR3 protein and no DNA. The sample has 130,000 to 150,000 distinct CDR3 sequences. Sample: naive CXCR3+ CD8+ T cells from blood. The subset was: CD45RO-CCR7+CD27+CD95- naive CD8+ T cells expressing CXCR3 (TNR3+). These TCRs come from a human donor in good health. Some clones in this sample may be carry-over from other donors' samples.

The chain employs TRBV6-2 or TRBV6-3 and TRBJ2-7; TCRdb's assignment of TRBD2 cannot be checked, as there is no DNA. The CDR3 length is 14 residues. The germline gives CDR1 MNHEY, CDR2 SVGEGT. The CDR3 protein is CASSPPQGTYEQYF.

The chain joins TRBV29-1 to TRBJ2-5. CDR3 length equals 13 residues. Germline V gene sequence: CDR1 SQVTM, CDR2 ANQGSEA. Here the CDR3 reads CSVEETNQETQYF.

J is TRBJ2-1 and V is TRBV29-1. Germline V gene lookup returns CDR1 SQVTM and CDR2 ANQGSEA. The CDR3 is made up of 12 amino acids. CDR3 loop: CSVAWRNNEQFF.

This rearrangement joins TRBV5-6 to TRBJ2-1; lacking DNA, the TRBD1 call made by TCRdb goes unchecked. Per the germline V gene, CDR1 is SGHDT and CDR2 is YYEEEE. The CDR3 is 17 residues long. The CDR3 sequence is CASSLALREGAVDEQFF.

The chain links TRBV29-1 to TRBJ1-1. This CDR3 has 11 amino acids. Germline V gene lookup returns CDR1 SQVTM and CDR2 ANQGSEA. The CDR3 loop reads CSVVVNTEAFF.

The chain uses TRBV4-3 and TRBJ2-7. The CDR3 is 14 residues long. Germline V gene lookup returns CDR1 LGHNA and CDR2 YSLEER. This CDR3 is CASSQVAGTYEQYF.

The chain recombines TRBV12-3 or TRBV12-4 with TRBJ2-4; TCRdb returns TRBD1, unconfirmable since there is no DNA. CDR3 length equals 17 residues. The CDR3 loop reads CASSLVPGQGSKNIQYF.

V and J are TRBV11-1 and TRBJ2-7; TCRdb proposes TRBD1, but this gene call is untestable without DNA. This CDR3 spans 13 amino acids. The germline CDR1 and CDR2 sequences are SGHAT and FQDESV (reference sequence). CDR3 residues: CASEGESSYEQYF.

This chain links TRBV4-1 with TRBJ1-5. The CDR3 is made up of 14 amino acids. The germline gives CDR1 MGHRA, CDR2 YSYEKL. The CDR3 loop is CASSQATEVQPQHF.

V and J are TRBV12-3 or TRBV12-4 and TRBJ2-7. The CDR3 is made up of 14 amino acids. CDR3 sequence reads: CASSLHGGSYEQYF.

This chain joins TRBV7-6 and TRBJ2-1. The V gene's germline CDR1 is SGHVS and CDR2 FNYEAQ. The CDR3 runs to 15 residues. The CDR3 loop is CASSVGPSPYNEQFF.

The V call is TRBV7-9, the J call TRBJ2-5; TCRdb selects TRBD2, and the lack of DNA leaves this call unchecked. Germline V gene lookup returns CDR1 SEHNR and CDR2 FQNEAQ (reference sequence). This CDR3 region has 18 residues. This chain's CDR3 is CASSPHQRLAGAKETQYF.

The rearrangement links TRBV11-2 to TRBJ1-1; the TRBD1 assignment by TCRdb is unverifiable without DNA. CDR3 length: 16 amino acids. Germline V gene lookup returns CDR1 SGHAT and CDR2 FQNNGV. The CDR3 protein is CASSFGTGKIQAEAFF. Complete variable domain (other parts from reference TRBV11-2 and TRBJ1-1): EAGVAQSPRYKIIEKRQSVAFWCNPISGHATLYWYQQILGQGPKLLIQFQNNGVVDDSQLPKDRFSAERLKGVDSTLKIQPAKLEDSAVYLCASSFGTGKIQAEAFFGQGTRLTVV.

The chain has TRBV6-2 or TRBV6-3 and TRBJ1-1; absent DNA, TCRdb's TRBD1 call cannot be checked. Looked up from germline, CDR1 is MNHEY and CDR2 is SVGEGT. The CDR3 spans 15 residues. Here the CDR3 reads CASRDREARHTEAFF.

The V gene is TRBV15, the J gene TRBJ1-1; TCRdb picks TRBD1, but there is no DNA to check that call. The CDR3 is made up of 15 amino acids. The germline V gene has CDR1 LNHNV and CDR2 YYDKDF (reference sequence). The CDR3 reads CATSSKTGQNTEAFF.

The chain recombines TRBV5-1 with TRBJ2-1; TCRdb outputs TRBD1, but without DNA this stays unchecked. CDR1 is SGHRS, CDR2 YFSETQ, per germline. This CDR3 is 15 amino acids long. CDR3 amino acids: CASSPGHPSYNEQFF.